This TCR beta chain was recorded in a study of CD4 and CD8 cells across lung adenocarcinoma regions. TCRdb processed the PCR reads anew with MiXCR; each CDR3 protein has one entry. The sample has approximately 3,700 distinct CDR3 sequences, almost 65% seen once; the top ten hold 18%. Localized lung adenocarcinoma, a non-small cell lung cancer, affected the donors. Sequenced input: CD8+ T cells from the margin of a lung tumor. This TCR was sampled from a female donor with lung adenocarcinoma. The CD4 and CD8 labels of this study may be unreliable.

CDR3 sequence: CATQAYQETQYF. As DNA, the CDR3 is TGTGCCACCCAGGCCTACCAAGAGACCCAGTACTTC. The chain uses TRBV10-3 and TRBJ2-5; D call uncertain. Germline assignment: CDR1 ENHRY and CDR2 SYGVKD. The CDR3 is 12 residues long. V was clipped by 10 bases and J by 0 bases, with 9 bases between them.